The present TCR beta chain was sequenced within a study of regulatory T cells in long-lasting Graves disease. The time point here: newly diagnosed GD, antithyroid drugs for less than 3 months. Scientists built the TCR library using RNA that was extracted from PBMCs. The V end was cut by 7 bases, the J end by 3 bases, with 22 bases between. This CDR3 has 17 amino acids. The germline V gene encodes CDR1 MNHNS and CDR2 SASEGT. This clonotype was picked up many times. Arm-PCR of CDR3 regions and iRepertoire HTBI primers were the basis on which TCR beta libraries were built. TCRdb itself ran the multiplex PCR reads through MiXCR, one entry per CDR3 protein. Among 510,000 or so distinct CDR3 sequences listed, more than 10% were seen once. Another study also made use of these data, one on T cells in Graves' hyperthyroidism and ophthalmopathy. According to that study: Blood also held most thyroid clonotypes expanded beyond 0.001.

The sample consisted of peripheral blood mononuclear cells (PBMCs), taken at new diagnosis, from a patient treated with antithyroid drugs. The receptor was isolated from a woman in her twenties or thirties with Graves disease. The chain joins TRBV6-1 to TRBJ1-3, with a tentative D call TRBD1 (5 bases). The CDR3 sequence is CASKGPDSNRYGNTIYF. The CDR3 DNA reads TGTGCCAGCAAGGGGCCCGACAGTAATCGATATGGAAACACCATATATTTT.